This TCR beta chain was documented in a study of T cell repertoires in ileal Crohn's disease. Germline-derived CDR1 and CDR2 are SGHRS and YFSETQ. The CDR3 totals 13 residues. V lost 9 bases, J lost 5 bases, and 14 bases lay in between. Clones were sequenced by immunoSEQ multiplex PCR, and TCRdb holds only the in-frame ones, with some missing. The sample lists about 4,300 clones, around 78% occurring once. The sequence was obtained from an adult with Crohn's disease. The sample comprised ileal tissue. This chain links TRBV5-1 with TRBJ2-2, with D perhaps matching TRBD2 (5 bases). The CDR3 region is CATGESGTGELFF. The CDR3 nucleotides are TGCGCCACCGGGGAGAGTGGTACCGGGGAGCTGTTTTTT.